This T cell receptor beta chain appears in the sequencing data of a study of lymphopenia after photon versus proton radiotherapy. This CDR3 spans 15 amino acids. Germline lookup yields CDR1 MGHDK and CDR2 SYGVNS. Trimming shortened V by 3 bases and J by 6 bases, and 17 bases separated the two germline ends. The data were produced by immunoSEQ multiplex PCR, yet TCRdb's version contains in-frame clones alone and is incomplete. The table has about 25,000 clones, about 87% seen once. The sample in question was peripheral blood, obtained from a patient treated with photon-based radiotherapy. The chain uses TRBV25-1 and TRBJ1-2, with a tentative D call TRBD1 (6 bases). The TCR comes from a man in his fifties or sixties with gastric cancer. CDR3 sequence reads: CASSEDLGAQNGYTF. Written as DNA, the CDR3 is TGTGCCAGCAGTGAGGATTTGGGGGCGCAGAATGGCTACACCTTC.